This passage covers 18 T cell receptor beta chains from one sample sequenced in a study of blood T cell repertoires in COVID-19. Assay: immunoSEQ multiplex PCR; the TCRdb copy retains only in-frame clones and omits some. The table has some 120,000 clones, around 90% seen once. The specimen was peripheral blood. Receptors were obtained from a man aged 55 to 69 with COVID-19, enrolled during active disease.

The chain joins TRBV5-1 to TRBJ1-3, with 8 bases aligning to TRBD1. Germline CDR1 reads SGHRS; CDR2 reads YFSETQ. CDR3 size: 16 residues. The V gene end was trimmed by 4 bases and the J gene end by 5 bases; junction bases not matched to a gene: 11. The CDR3 nucleotides are TGCGCCAGCAGCGGGCTAACAGGGGGAAATCGAAACACCATATATTTT. This encodes CASSGLTGGNRNTIYF.

The chain uses TRBV28 and TRBJ2-7, with TRBD2 as a possible D gene (6 bases). V gave up 7 bases and J gave up 1 base, with 14 bases separating them. In germline, CDR1 is MDHEN, CDR2 SYDVKM. The CDR3 spans 14 residues. The CDR3 sequence is CASIVAGPSYEQYF. The CDR3 DNA follows: TGTGCCAGCATAGTCGCGGGGCCTTCCTACGAGCAGTACTTC.

The sample holds one count of this clone. The chain is built from TRBV29-1 and TRBJ1-2, with 8 nucleotides matching TRBD1. The CDR3 extends over 14 amino acids. Germline CDR1 is SQVTM and CDR2 is ANQGSEA. J lost 3 bases, V lost 0 bases, and 3 bases had no gene match. CDR3 loop: CSVEEGTGDYGYTF. The CDR3 DNA follows: TGCAGCGTTGAAGAAGGGACAGGAGACTATGGCTACACCTTC. Full variable domain (remainder filled in from reference TRBV29-1 and TRBJ1-2): SAVISQKPSRDICQRGTSLTIQCQVDSQVTMMFWYRQQPGQSLTLIATANQGSEATYESGFVIDKFPISRPNLTFSTLTVSNMSPEDSSIYLCSVEEGTGDYGYTFGSGTRLTVV.

This clone was seen just once. The J gene is TRBJ1-2, the V gene TRBV6-5, with 7 bases lining up with TRBD1. The CDR3 runs 15 residues. The V gene end was trimmed by 0 bases and the J gene end by 8 bases; junction bases not matched to a gene: 9. Germline CDR1 reads MNHEY; CDR2 reads SVGAGI. Written as DNA, the CDR3 is TGTGCCAGCAGTTACTCCAAAACAGGGGCGGACGGCTACACCTTC. Translation gives CASSYSKTGADGYTF.

The chain couples TRBV5-6 to TRBJ1-5; 12 nucleotides line up with TRBD1. This CDR3 contains 15 residues. Germline assignment: CDR1 SGHDT and CDR2 YYEEEE. With V trimmed by 3 bases and J by 6 bases, 4 bases remained unmatched. CDR3 in amino acids: CASSWGQGASQPQHF. CDR3 sequence (DNA): TGTGCCAGCAGCTGGGGACAGGGGGCGAGTCAGCCCCAGCATTTT.

The rearrangement joins TRBV5-1 to TRBJ1-4, with TRBD1 matching over 9 bases. The CDR3 is 15 residues long. V gave up 4 bases and J gave up 8 bases; unmatched junction bases: 9. Germline V gives CDR1 SGHRS, CDR2 YFSETQ. The DNA of the CDR3 is TGCGCCAGCAGCATAACAGGGGGCGAAGGGGAAAAACTGTTTTTT. This sequence encodes CASSITGGEGEKLFF.

This clone showed up just once. The V and J genes are TRBV3-1 (or the pseudogene TRBV3-2) and TRBJ1-1; D gene uncertain. The CDR3 has 16 residues. The V end was cut by 0 bases, the J end by 1 base, with 12 bases between. The V gene's germline CDR1 is LGHDT and CDR2 YNNKEL (reference sequence). CDR3 amino acids: CASSQERASGNTEAFF. CDR3 nucleotide sequence: TGTGCCAGCAGCCAAGAACGGGCTAGCGGGAACACTGAAGCTTTCTTT.

The rearrangement links TRBV19 to TRBJ1-6; 8 bases line up with TRBD1. This CDR3 region has 16 residues. Germline CDR1 LNHDA, CDR2 SQIVND (reference sequence). V was pared by 7 bases and J by 9 bases, with 14 bases of the junction left unmatched. The CDR3 DNA is TGTGCCAGTACCCCCGGACAGGGATCTTTTTTTTCACCCCTCCACTTT. This codes for CASTPGQGSFFSPLHF. Variable domain in full (rest from reference TRBV19 and TRBJ1-6): DGGITQSPKYLFRKEGQNVTLSCEQNLNHDAMYWYRQDPGQGLRLIYYSQIVNDFQKGDIAEGYSVSREKKESFPLTVTSAQKNPTAFYLCASTPGQGSFFSPLHFGNGTRLTVT.

CDR3 sequence: CASSGSRGYTEAFF. For the CDR3, the DNA is TGTGCCAGCAGTGGTTCCAGGGGTTACACTGAAGCTTTCTTT. The V call is TRBV27, the J call TRBJ1-1, with a possible D match to TRBD1 (6 bases). V was trimmed by 5 bases and J by 3 bases, leaving 13 bases between them. The CDR3 totals 14 residues. The germline V gene encodes CDR1 MNHEY and CDR2 SMNVEV (reference sequence).

This chain uses TRBV6-1 with TRBJ2-5, with TRBD1 matching over 7 bases. V was pared by 3 bases and J by 1 base, with 5 bases of the junction left unmatched. The CDR3 contains 15 residues. Per germline, CDR1 MNHNS and CDR2 SASEGT. CDR3 residues: CASSEDRSSQETQYF. As DNA, the CDR3 is TGTGCCAGCAGTGAGGACAGGTCATCCCAAGAGACCCAGTACTTC.

The chain has TRBV19 and TRBJ2-7, with 10 bases aligning to TRBD2. Looked up from germline, CDR1 is LNHDA and CDR2 is SQIVND (reference sequence). Losses at the gene ends were 4 bases for V and 6 bases for J; bases not matched to a gene: 6. This CDR3 is built from 14 residues. CDR3: CASSSSGRGGEQYF. CDR3 bases: TGTGCCAGTAGTAGCAGCGGGAGGGGAGGCGAGCAGTACTTC.

For this clone: An end of the junction differs from the germline gene, which may be a read error. V and J are TRBV6-5 and TRBJ1-1; D remains unclear. The germline CDR1 and CDR2 sequences are MNHEY and SVGAGI. CDR3 length: 12 amino acids. The CDR3 bases are TGTGTCAGCGGGGAGGGTTACACTGAAGCTTTCTTT. It is translated as CVSGEGYTEAFF.

The V call is TRBV3-1 (or the pseudogene TRBV3-2), the J call TRBJ2-3; 9 nucleotides align to TRBD2. Germline CDR1 and CDR2: LGHDT and YNNKEL (reference sequence). The J segment lost 0 bases and the V segment lost 0 bases, leaving 7 bases of the junction unmatched. This CDR3 spans 18 amino acids. CDR3 loop: CASSQDLASGTSTDTQYF. CDR3 nucleotides: TGTGCCAGCAGCCAAGATTTAGCTAGCGGGACTAGCACAGATACGCAGTATTTT.

V gene TRBV19 combines with J gene TRBJ1-1, with 7 positions matching TRBD1. The length of the CDR3 is 16 residues. V gave up 6 bases and J gave up 4 bases; unmatched junction bases: 14. From germline, CDR1 is LNHDA and CDR2 SQIVND (reference sequence). CDR3 sequence (DNA): TGTGCCAGTAGCACCCCCGGGAAGGGGGCGACCACTGAAGCTTTCTTT. Its translation is CASSTPGKGATTEAFF.

The chain recombines TRBV24-1 with TRBJ2-7; TRBD1 matches at 11 bases. The CDR3 covers 15 residues. Germline lookup yields CDR1 KGHDR and CDR2 SFDVKD. Trimming cost V 3 bases and J 3 bases; bases outside gene matches: 3. The CDR3 region is CATSDTGTGGYEQYF. The CDR3 DNA reads TGTGCCACCAGTGATACTGGGACAGGGGGCTACGAGCAGTACTTC.

The chain uses TRBV11-1 and TRBJ2-7, with a possible D match to TRBD2 (6 bases). Germline-derived CDR1 and CDR2 are SGHAT and FQDESV (reference sequence). The CDR3 is 16 amino acids. V shed 3 bases and J shed 4 bases, with 19 bases lying between them. In DNA, the CDR3 is TGTGCCAGCAGCTTGCAGGGAGGTTCGGTCACTTACGAGCAGTACTTC. It encodes CASSLQGGSVTYEQYF.

This clone has only a few counts. V gene TRBV2 combines with J gene TRBJ2-2; D may be TRBD2 (5 bases). The CDR3 runs to 14 residues. Germline V gives CDR1 SNHLY, CDR2 FYNNEI. Deletions cut 5 bases from V and 2 bases from J, with 9 bases between. The chain's CDR3 is CASSPSGNTGELFF. The CDR3 DNA sequence: TGTGCCAGCAGTCCGTCGGGAAACACCGGGGAGCTGTTTTTT. Full variable domain (rest looked up from reference TRBV2 and TRBJ2-2): EPEVTQTPSHQVTQMGQEVILRCVPISNHLYFYWYRQILGQKVEFLVSFYNNEISEKSEIFDDQFSVERPDGSNFTLKIRSTKLEDSAMYFCASSPSGNTGELFFGEGSRLTVL.

The CDR3 DNA reads TGCAGCGTTGCCGGCCTGGGCAACAATGAGCAGTTCTTC. It encodes CSVAGLGNNEQFF. The V and J genes are TRBV29-1 and TRBJ2-1; D is uncertain. Germline V CDR1 and CDR2: SQVTM, ANQGSEA. V lost 4 bases and J lost 5, with 12 bases in between. The CDR3 runs to 13 residues.